This TCR beta chain was sequenced during a study of blood T cell repertoires in COVID-19. CDR1 and CDR2 (germline): GTSNPN, SVGIG (reference sequence). Losses at the gene ends were 4 bases for V and 0 bases for J; bases not matched to a gene: 8. This CDR3 is built from 17 residues. The repertoire was sequenced with immunoSEQ multiplex PCR; TCRdb's copy has only in-frame clones and lacks some. Seen here are 61,000 or so clones, 85% to 90% observed once, and the top ten hold roughly a fifth. The source material was peripheral blood. V gene TRBV30 combines with J gene TRBJ2-3; TRBD2 matches at 12 bases. The TCR originated in a woman in her forties or fifties with active or convalescent COVID-19. CDR3 DNA: TGTGCCTGGACTTCAACCGGGACTAGCGGGAGCACAGATACGCAGTATTTT. It specifies CAWTSTGTSGSTDTQYF.